A single sample is the source of the 4 T cell receptor beta chains below, sequenced in a study of blood T cell repertoires in COVID-19. The table came from immunoSEQ multiplex PCR; TCRdb's copy has only in-frame clones and leaves some out. The table shows nearly 350,000 clones, with around 88% occurring only once. Sequences were obtained from peripheral blood. The receptor source for this set is a young man with active or convalescent COVID-19.

The chain is built from TRBV11-3 and TRBJ2-2; D is uncertain. Germline V CDR1 and CDR2: SGHNT, YENEEA. The V and J ends lost 7 bases and 0 bases respectively, with 6 bases between them. There are 13 residues in the CDR3. CDR3 coding DNA: TGTGCCAGCAATCCTACGAACACCGGGGAGCTGTTTTTT. Encoded protein: CASNPTNTGELFF.

The rearrangement joins TRBV7-2 to TRBJ2-7; 7 nucleotides match TRBD2. The CDR3 runs 15 residues. The J segment lost 2 bases and the V segment lost 1 base, leaving 5 bases of the junction unmatched. Germline assignment: CDR1 SGHTA and CDR2 FQGNSA. CDR3 in amino acids: CASSLVGGTTYEQYF. DNA of the CDR3: TGTGCCAGCAGCTTAGTAGGCGGGACTACCTACGAGCAGTACTTC. Looking up the rest from reference TRBV7-2 and TRBJ2-7 gives the full variable domain: GAGVSQSPSNKVTEKGKDVELRCDPISGHTALYWYRQSLGQGLEFLIYFQGNSAPDKSGLPSDRFSAERTGGSVSTLTIQRTQQEDSAVYLCASSLVGGTTYEQYFGPGTRLTVT.

The V and J genes are TRBV3-1 (or the pseudogene TRBV3-2) and TRBJ2-7; tentatively, D is TRBD2 (6 bases). In germline, CDR1 is LGHDT, CDR2 YNNKEL (reference sequence). This CDR3 spans 16 amino acids. V was clipped by 0 bases and J by 2 bases, with 14 bases between them. CDR3 in DNA: TGTGCCAGCAGCCAAGACACCGGACGGACTACCTACGAGCAGTACTTC. Residues: CASSQDTGRTTYEQYF.

This clone showed up just once. This rearrangement joins TRBV19 to TRBJ2-2, with a possible D match to TRBD2 (6 bases). Trimming stripped 5 bases from V and 7 bases from J, with 11 bases between. Germline CDR1 reads LNHDA; CDR2 reads SQIVND (reference sequence). The CDR3 loop spans 13 amino acids. CDR3 sequence: CASSWGEHGELFF. CDR3 DNA sequence: TGTGCCAGTAGTTGGGGGGAACACGGGGAGCTGTTTTTT. Full variable domain (outside the CDR3, taken from reference TRBV19 and TRBJ2-2): DGGITQSPKYLFRKEGQNVTLSCEQNLNHDAMYWYRQDPGQGLRLIYYSQIVNDFQKGDIAEGYSVSREKKESFPLTVTSAQKNPTAFYLCASSWGEHGELFFGEGSRLTVL.